The 30 T cell receptor beta chains listed next were all sequenced from one sample in a study of CD8 T cells in ankylosing spondylitis (dated by TCRdb to about 2017). Libraries were built with 5' RACE. Instrument used: Illumina MiSeq. TCRdb itself trimmed the public reads at Q25 with fastp, ran MiXCR and retained productive beta chains. Each record represents a unique CDR3 protein, reported with the most common genes and DNA among its rows. Across this sample there are around 30,000 distinct CDR3 sequences, with approximately 15% seen only once. Approximately 35% of the sample rests with the top ten. The specimen sequenced was blood. These receptors all come from a male donor with ankylosing spondylitis or in good health (not recorded which).

The CDR3 loop is CASSLTANQNNEQFF. The CDR3 DNA reads TGTGCCAGCAGCTTAACAGCAAATCAGAACAATGAGCAGTTCTTC. V is TRBV11-1 and J is TRBJ2-1; D remains unclear. This CDR3 is 15 amino acids long. V lost 2 bases and J lost 5, with 13 bases in between. CDR1 and CDR2 from the germline V gene are SGHAT and FQDESV (reference sequence).

This clonotype has only a few counts. The rearrangement joins TRBV29-1 to TRBJ2-1; 11 nucleotides agree with TRBD2. J lost 6 bases, V lost 7 bases, and 5 bases had no gene match. Germline-derived CDR1 and CDR2 are SQVTM and ANQGSEA. The CDR3 runs 13 residues. In nucleotides, the CDR3 is TGCAGCGCCGGGACTAGCGGTTTCAATGAGCAGTTCTTC. Its protein is CSAGTSGFNEQFF.

The rearrangement uses TRBV5-1 and TRBJ2-2; possible D gene TRBD1, 6 bases. The V and J ends lost 1 base and 6 bases respectively, with 10 bases between them. The CDR3 has 14 amino acids. Germline values: CDR1 SGHRS, CDR2 YFSETQ. CDR3 bases: TGCGCCAGCAGCTTGTCACAGGGCCCCGGGGAGCTGTTTTTT. This codes for CASSLSQGPGELFF. Variable domain in full (rest from reference TRBV5-1 and TRBJ2-2): KAGVTQTPRYLIKTRGQQVTLSCSPISGHRSVSWYQQTPGQGLQFLFEYFSETQRNKGNFPGRFSGRQFSNSRSEMNVSTLELGDSALYLCASSLSQGPGELFFGEGSRLTVL.

The V call is TRBV12-3 or TRBV12-4, the J call TRBJ1-4; tentative D call: TRBD1 (6 bases). This CDR3 contains 19 residues. V was clipped by 6 bases and J by 5 bases, with 28 bases between them. The CDR3, as DNA: TGTGCCAGCAGAAGGAATCCCGGGGGGCTGCGAGTTGAGAATGAAAAACTGTTTTTT. Residues: CASRRNPGGLRVENEKLFF.

The CDR3 DNA reads TGTGCCATCAGTGAGTCTCTCACCGGGGAGCTGTTTTTT. Encoded protein: CAISESLTGELFF. This chain connects TRBV10-3 to TRBJ2-2; D not resolved. CDR1 is ENHRY, CDR2 SYGVKD, per germline. The CDR3 has 13 residues. Trimming removed 0 bases from V and 4 bases from J, with 3 bases in between.

The rearrangement links TRBV4-2 to TRBJ2-2; the match to TRBD2 covers 7 bases. The V gene end was trimmed by 4 bases and the J gene end by 3 bases; junction bases not matched to a gene: 2. Germline CDR1 and CDR2: LGHNA and YNFKEQ. The CDR3 covers 14 residues. The CDR3 spells CASSPGGYTGELFF. The CDR3, as DNA: TGTGCCAGCAGCCCGGGGGGTTACACCGGGGAGCTGTTTTTT.

This rearrangement joins TRBV4-3 to TRBJ1-1; D gene unclear. This CDR3 spans 15 amino acids. The germline V and J ends were trimmed by 0 bases and 1 base, with 9 bases remaining between them. Germline CDR1 reads LGHNA; CDR2 reads YSLEER. The CDR3: CASSQDRVGNTEAFF. CDR3 nucleotide sequence: TGCGCCAGCAGCCAAGATCGGGTGGGGAACACTGAAGCTTTCTTT.

The chain couples TRBV3-2 to TRBJ1-1; the table's D gene call, TRBD1, was not cross checked with the DNA. TRBV3-2 is assigned pseudogene status. The CDR3 totals 14 residues. The CDR3 region is CAILDSLPFTEAFF. Here the CDR3 DNA reads TGTGCCATCTTAGACAGCCTACCTTTCACTGAAGCTTTCTTT.

A few counts support this clonotype. The chain recombines TRBV28 with TRBJ2-3, with D tentatively TRBD1 or TRBD2 (5 bases each). CDR1 is MDHEN, CDR2 SYDVKM, per germline. The CDR3 is made up of 13 amino acids. Trimming shortened V by 2 bases and J by 5 bases, and 8 bases separated the two germline ends. For the CDR3, the DNA is TGTGCCAGCAGTTTAGGGGGTGAAGATACGCAGTATTTT. Protein: CASSLGGEDTQYF.

This clonotype was picked up a small number of times. The chain combines TRBV7-2 with TRBJ2-2; TRBD1 matches at 8 bases. The V gene end was trimmed by 8 bases and the J gene end by 5 bases; junction bases not matched to a gene: 10. Germline loops: CDR1 SGHTA, CDR2 FQGNSA. The CDR3 length is 15 residues. The CDR3 DNA reads TGTGCCAGCGGGTTAACAGGGGGAAAAACCGGGGAGCTGTTTTTT. This encodes CASGLTGGKTGELFF.

J is TRBJ2-2 and V is TRBV15; 11 bases line up with TRBD2. From germline, CDR1 is LNHNV and CDR2 YYDKDF (reference sequence). The CDR3 is 16 residues long. V lost 0 bases and J lost 7; bases outside the gene matches: 4. The CDR3 sequence: CATSRELAGAGGELFF. For the CDR3, the DNA is TGTGCCACCAGCAGAGAACTAGCGGGAGCAGGCGGGGAGCTGTTTTTT.

This clonotype was counted a few times. The chain employs TRBV11-2 and TRBJ2-3; tentatively, D is TRBD1 (6 bases). CDR3 length equals 14 residues. Germline V gene data show CDR1 as SGHAT and CDR2 as FQNNGV. The germline V and J ends were trimmed by 5 bases and 3 bases, with 12 bases remaining between them. CDR3 bases: TGTGCCAGCAGCATCAGGGGACCGACAGATACGCAGTATTTT. Its translation: CASSIRGPTDTQYF.

This sequence joins TRBV29-1 and TRBJ1-1; no firm D call. Germline values: CDR1 SQVTM, CDR2 ANQGSEA. V was pared by 7 bases and J by 2 bases, with 14 bases between. The CDR3 length is 13 residues. The CDR3 region is CSADPDFNTEAFF. The CDR3 region has the DNA TGCAGCGCCGACCCGGATTTCAACACTGAAGCTTTCTTT.

The chain combines TRBV5-1 with TRBJ1-1; D uncertain. CDR3 length: 13 residues. The V end was cut by 6 bases, the J end by 0 bases, with 9 bases between. CDR1 and CDR2 (germline): SGHRS, YFSETQ. CDR3 residues: CASKGSMNTEAFF. The CDR3, as DNA: TGCGCCAGCAAAGGGTCGATGAACACTGAAGCTTTCTTT.

The sample holds a few counts of this clonotype. V is TRBV6-1 and J is TRBJ2-2; the D gene is possibly TRBD2 (6 bases). This CDR3 contains 12 residues. CDR1 and CDR2 from the germline V gene are MNHNS and SASEGT. Between the trimmed V and J ends, which lost 7 bases and 6 bases, there was a span of 9 bases. CDR3 in amino acids: CASMASAGELFF. In DNA, the CDR3 is TGTGCCAGCATGGCTAGCGCCGGGGAGCTGTTTTTT.

The chain combines TRBV6-2 or TRBV6-3 with TRBJ2-1, with 10 bases fitting TRBD2. The junction had 9 bases not matched to a gene; V was cut back by 7 bases and J by 6 bases. Germline V gene data show CDR1 as MNHEY and CDR2 as SVGEGT. The CDR3 spans 15 residues. The CDR3 DNA reads TGTGCCAGCACCTATCGGACTAGCGGCCTCAATGAGCAGTTCTTC. Its protein product is CASTYRTSGLNEQFF.

This chain uses TRBV12-3 or TRBV12-4 with TRBJ2-7; D remains unclear. V lost 1 base and J lost 2, with 9 bases in between. The CDR3 covers 14 residues. CDR3 DNA: TGTGCCAGCAGTTTAGGCCCTCCGCCCTACGAGCAGTACTTC. This translates into CASSLGPPPYEQYF.

The chain couples TRBV12-3 or TRBV12-4 to TRBJ2-3; D gene unclear. With 2 bases removed from V and 5 bases from J, the gap between germline ends came to 8 bases. The CDR3 runs to 13 residues. The CDR3 protein is CASSLTNRDTQYF. For the CDR3, the DNA is TGTGCCAGCAGTTTAACGAATCGAGATACGCAGTATTTT.

The table lists this clonotype with a few counts. Its ends do not fully match the called genes, so a read error is possible. The rearrangement uses TRBV2 and TRBJ2-1; 11 nucleotides agree with TRBD2. Looked up from germline, CDR1 is SNHLY and CDR2 is FYNNEI. The CDR3 runs to 15 residues. The chain's CDR3 is CASSEGVAGGNEQFF. The CDR3 DNA reads as TGTGCCAGCAGCGAAGGTGTAGCGGGAGGGAATGAGCAGTTCTTC.

This clonotype was seen repeatedly, ten times or more. This rearrangement joins TRBV6-5 to TRBJ2-5; 9 nucleotides align to TRBD2. After removal of 6 bases from V and 5 bases from J, the junction contained 13 bases not matched to a gene. This CDR3 region has 16 residues. Germline V gives CDR1 MNHEY, CDR2 SVGAGI. CDR3 amino acids: CASRMAGGPRQETQYF. DNA of the CDR3: TGTGCCAGCAGAATGGCGGGAGGGCCGAGGCAGGAGACCCAGTACTTC.

In this sample, this clonotype turned up a few times. Its ends do not fully match the called genes, so a read error is possible. The rearrangement joins TRBV12-5 to TRBJ2-3; D is perhaps TRBD2 (6 bases). The CDR3 totals 14 residues. Germline V gene sequence: CDR1 LGHNT, CDR2 FRNRAP. The CDR3 bases are TGTGCTAGTGGTTTACCACCAGCTAGCGATTCGTATCATTTT. Amino acid sequence: CASGLPPASDSYHF.

There are a few counts of this clonotype. The chain has TRBV18 and TRBJ2-1; a possible D gene is TRBD1 (6 bases). In germline, CDR1 is KGHSH, CDR2 LQKENI. V lost 6 bases, J lost 0 bases, and 12 bases lay in between. CDR3 length: 15 residues. The CDR3: CASSTTGSSYNEQFF. CDR3 DNA: TGTGCCAGCTCTACCACAGGGAGCTCCTACAATGAGCAGTTCTTC.

This clonotype came up a few times. The chain employs TRBV2 and TRBJ2-1; tentatively, D is TRBD2 (5 bases). CDR3 size: 13 residues. The germline V gene has CDR1 SNHLY and CDR2 FYNNEI. With 3 bases removed from V and 8 bases from J, the gap between germline ends came to 11 bases. The CDR3 protein is CASSDGAGDEQFF. CDR3 DNA: TGTGCCAGCAGTGATGGTGCGGGCGATGAGCAGTTCTTC. Looking up the rest from reference TRBV2 and TRBJ2-1 gives the full variable domain: EPEVTQTPSHQVTQMGQEVILRCVPISNHLYFYWYRQILGQKVEFLVSFYNNEISEKSEIFDDQFSVERPDGSNFTLKIRSTKLEDSAMYFCASSDGAGDEQFFGPGTRLTVL.

This clonotype was observed a handful of times. The chain uses TRBV20-1 and TRBJ2-3; 8 positions match TRBD2. Germline CDR1 and CDR2: DFQATT and SNEGSKA (reference sequence). There are 14 residues in the CDR3. The J segment lost 3 bases and the V segment lost 5 bases, leaving 7 bases of the junction unmatched. CDR3 in DNA: TGCAGTGCTCCAGTAGCGGGACGGACAGATACGCAGTATTTT. Amino acids: CSAPVAGRTDTQYF.

The chain combines TRBV6-5 with TRBJ2-7; 10 bases are a match to TRBD2. V dropped 5 bases and J dropped 4; count of bases not matched to a gene: 5. Germline CDR1 is MNHEY and CDR2 is SVGAGI. This CDR3 comprises 14 residues. CDR3 DNA: TGTGCCAGCAGTAAGCGGGAGGGAGTATACGAGCAGTACTTC. Residues: CASSKREGVYEQYF.

The rearrangement joins TRBV4-1 to TRBJ2-7; D call uncertain. Germline V gives CDR1 MGHRA, CDR2 YSYEKL. This CDR3 region has 14 residues. The germline V and J ends were trimmed by 3 bases and 3 bases, with 12 bases remaining between them. The CDR3 coding sequence is TGCGCCAGCAGCCATAGGACCGCCGTCTACGAGCAGTACTTC. Protein: CASSHRTAVYEQYF.

This clonotype is labeled medium-sized. J is TRBJ1-3 and V is TRBV20-1, with D possibly TRBD1 on 6 matching bases. The CDR3 loop spans 14 amino acids. Trimming took off 5 bases at V and 0 bases at J, with 11 bases between the two ends. CDR1 and CDR2 from the germline V gene are DFQATT and SNEGSKA (reference sequence). The CDR3: CSALDRPSGNTIYF. CDR3 bases: TGCAGTGCTCTAGACAGGCCCTCTGGAAACACCATATATTTT.

The chain's CDR3 is CASSELGLAKNIQYF. As DNA, the CDR3 is TGTGCCAGCAGTGAATTAGGGCTAGCCAAAAACATTCAGTACTTC. This chain uses TRBV6-1 with TRBJ2-4; D is ambiguous. The germline V gene encodes CDR1 MNHNS and CDR2 SASEGT. CDR3 length equals 15 residues. Trimming took 2 bases from V and 0 from J, leaving 8 bases between them.

This clonotype was detected only a few times. This rearrangement joins TRBV7-8 to TRBJ2-1, with D hard to call. V was shortened by 6 bases and J by 2 bases, with 11 bases between the two germline ends. Germline CDR1 is SGHVS and CDR2 is FQNEAQ. CDR3 size: 14 residues. In DNA, the CDR3 is TGTGCCAGCAGTGAAATTAGCACCTACAATGAGCAGTTCTTC. Protein: CASSEISTYNEQFF.

The CDR3 sequence: CASRLGPTSNTGELFF. In nucleotides, the CDR3 is TGCGCCAGCCGCCTGGGTCCCACTTCGAACACCGGGGAGCTGTTTTTT. The V call is TRBV5-1, the J call TRBJ2-2; D unresolved. Germline V gene data show CDR1 as SGHRS and CDR2 as YFSETQ. This CDR3 contains 16 residues. Trimming left V 7 bases short and J 0 bases short, with 16 bases between.